These 25 T cell receptor beta chains came from one sample sequenced in a study of cytomegalovirus exposure and HLA in healthy donors. The PCR had 60 Vbeta and 13 Jbeta primers. Only in-frame clones appear in the TCRdb table, and some are missing; sequencing was by immunoSEQ multiplex PCR. The profile shows 150,000 or so clones, approximately 80% of them singletons. Sample: PBMCs. Every receptor here comes from a man aged 25 to 40 in good health and CMV-seropositive.

V usage is TRBV6-6 and J usage is TRBJ1-5, with 12 bases lining up with TRBD1. V was pared by 4 bases and J by 7 bases, with 8 bases of the junction left unmatched. This CDR3 contains 16 residues. Germline lookup yields CDR1 MNHNY and CDR2 SVGAGI (reference sequence). The CDR3, as DNA: TGTGCCAGCAGTTCCCAGGGACAGGGGGCCGGGCAGCCCCAGCATTTT. Its protein is CASSSQGQGAGQPQHF.

The chain carries TRBV30 and TRBJ1-4, with 8 bases matching TRBD1. The CDR3 contains 15 residues. Germline trimming cut 0 bases from V and 8 bases from J; bases unmatched to any gene: 8. CDR1 is GTSNPN, CDR2 SVGIG, per germline (reference sequence). CDR3 sequence (DNA): TGTGCCTGGAGTGTACAGACAGGGGCGCGAGAAAAACTGTTTTTT. Protein sequence: CAWSVQTGAREKLFF.

The genes are TRBV5-1 and TRBJ1-2, with D tentatively TRBD1 (5 bases). The V gene lost 2 bases and the J gene lost 3 bases, with 11 bases spanning the gap. The CDR3 runs 14 residues. CDR1 and CDR2 (germline): SGHRS, YFSETQ. As DNA, the CDR3 is TGCGCCAGCAGCTTCCATGGGACTTACTATGGCTACACCTTC. It specifies CASSFHGTYYGYTF.

This clone appeared a single time. Other DNA sequences in this sample translate to the same CDR3. The chain is built from TRBV7-3 and TRBJ2-3; possible D gene TRBD2, 6 bases. V lost 5 bases and J lost 6, with 9 bases in between. There are 12 residues in the CDR3. Germline V gene lookup returns CDR1 SGHTA and CDR2 FQGTGA. The DNA for the CDR3 is TGTGCCAGCAGCCTCAGCGGGGATACGCAGTATTTT. Translating gives CASSLSGDTQYF.

CDR3 nucleotides: TGTGCCAGCAGTACAGGGGGCACTGAAGCTTTCTTT. This sequence encodes CASSTGGTEAFF. The genes are TRBV27 and TRBJ1-1; TRBD1 matches 8 bases. CDR3 length: 12 residues. V lost 5 bases, J lost 4 bases, and 0 bases stayed unmatched. Germline V CDR1 and CDR2: MNHEY, SMNVEV (reference sequence).

This rearrangement joins TRBV5-4 to TRBJ2-5; 8 bases align to TRBD1. CDR1 and CDR2 (germline): SGHNT, YYREEE (reference sequence). The CDR3 extends over 15 amino acids. The V and J ends lost 4 bases and 5 bases, in that order; junction bases with no gene match: 10. CDR3 coding DNA: TGTGCCAGCAGCCCCCCCGGGACAGGTGGGGAGACCCAGTACTTC. Translating it yields CASSPPGTGGETQYF.

V gene TRBV6-6 combines with J gene TRBJ2-7; 7 bases align to TRBD1. This CDR3 is built from 15 residues. Germline CDR1 is MNHNY and CDR2 is SVGAGI (reference sequence). The V segment lost 2 bases and the J segment 0 bases; nucleotides outside the gene matches: 4. This CDR3 reads CASSYVGTVSYEQYF. Written as DNA, the CDR3 is TGTGCCAGCAGTTACGTTGGGACAGTCTCCTACGAGCAGTACTTC.

This clone has only one observation. The V and J genes are TRBV27 and TRBJ1-5; TRBD1 agrees at 7 bases. The CDR3 totals 13 residues. V shed 6 bases, J shed 7 bases, and the junction held 6 bases outside the gene matches. Germline assignment: CDR1 MNHEY and CDR2 SMNVEV (reference sequence). The CDR3 protein is CASSPTGYQPQHF. The CDR3 DNA reads TGTGCCAGCAGCCCGACAGGGTACCAGCCCCAGCATTTT.

J is TRBJ2-1 and V is TRBV19, with 9 nucleotides matching TRBD2. V dropped 1 base and J dropped 2; count of bases not matched to a gene: 3. CDR1 LNHDA and CDR2 SQIVND come from the germline V gene (reference sequence). The CDR3 has 16 residues. The DNA of the CDR3 is TGTGCCAGTAGTATAGTAGCGGGGGATACCTACAATGAGCAGTTCTTC. Translating gives CASSIVAGDTYNEQFF.

The chain is built from TRBV5-6 and TRBJ1-2, with D perhaps matching TRBD1 (5 bases). The germline V and J ends were trimmed by 3 bases and 2 bases, with 8 bases remaining between them. The V gene's germline CDR1 is SGHDT and CDR2 YYEEEE. CDR3 length: 13 residues. For the CDR3, the DNA is TGTGCCAGCAGCTCGACAGTGAACTATGGCTACACCTTC. Protein: CASSSTVNYGYTF.

The CDR3 coding sequence is TGTGCCAGCAGCCGCGGGACGGGGGGCTACGAGCAGTACTTC. Encoded protein: CASSRGTGGYEQYF. The rearrangement joins TRBV7-6 to TRBJ2-7; 7 bases align to TRBD2. V lost 5 bases and J lost 3; bases outside the gene matches: 7. The length of the CDR3 is 14 residues. CDR1 SGHVS and CDR2 FNYEAQ come from the germline V gene.

This rearrangement joins TRBV19 to TRBJ1-2, with D perhaps matching TRBD1 (6 bases). V was pared by 8 bases and J by 0 bases, with 16 bases between. Per the germline V gene, CDR1 is LNHDA and CDR2 is SQIVND (reference sequence). This CDR3 has 15 amino acids. The CDR3 loop reads CASSFRGASNYGYTF. The CDR3 nucleotides read TGTGCCAGTTCTTTCCGGGGGGCCTCTAACTATGGCTACACCTTC. Supplemented by reference TRBV19 and TRBJ1-2, the full variable domain reads DGGITQSPKYLFRKEGQNVTLSCEQNLNHDAMYWYRQDPGQGLRLIYYSQIVNDFQKGDIAEGYSVSREKKESFPLTVTSAQKNPTAFYLCASSFRGASNYGYTFGSGTRLTVV.

V is TRBV7-9 and J is TRBJ2-1; D gene ambiguous. The CDR3 totals 14 residues. The germline V and J ends were trimmed by 5 bases and 3 bases, with 11 bases remaining between them. Germline V lookup: CDR1 SEHNR, CDR2 FQNEAQ (reference sequence). CDR3 bases: TGTGCCAGCAGCCCAAGCGCCCTCTACAATGAGCAGTTCTTC. Translated: CASSPSALYNEQFF.

This sequence joins TRBV30 and TRBJ2-5, with 10 bases identical to TRBD2. The CDR3 length is 15 residues. V shed 2 bases and J 5 bases; nucleotides not matched to a gene: 8. The germline V gene encodes CDR1 GTSNPN and CDR2 SVGIG (reference sequence). The CDR3 nucleotides are TGTGCCTGGAGTTTGACTAGCGGGCCTACCGAGACCCAGTACTTC. Residues: CAWSLTSGPTETQYF.

This clone was found many times. This chain links TRBV28 with TRBJ1-2; TRBD1 aligns across 7 bases. With V trimmed by 6 bases and J by 4 bases, 8 bases remained unmatched. The CDR3 is 14 residues long. Germline CDR1 MDHEN, CDR2 SYDVKM. The CDR3 here is CASSKTGAGYGYTF. The CDR3 bases are TGTGCCAGCAGCAAAACAGGGGCGGGCTATGGCTACACCTTC.

The gene calls are TRBV25-1 and TRBJ1-5; D gene ambiguous. V lost 3 bases, J lost 0 bases, and 9 bases lay in between. CDR1 MGHDK and CDR2 SYGVNS come from the germline V gene. The length of the CDR3 is 15 residues. Written as DNA, the CDR3 is TGTGCCAGCAGTGATCGGGGAGATAGCAATCAGCCCCAGCATTTT. Its protein is CASSDRGDSNQPQHF.

The V gene is TRBV28, the J gene TRBJ1-1; maybe TRBD1 (6 bases). The CDR3 sequence is 12 residues long. V was shortened by 10 bases and J by 1 base, with 10 bases between the two germline ends. CDR1 and CDR2 from the germline V gene are MDHEN and SYDVKM. The CDR3 nucleotides read TGTGCCATCAGGACAGCGAACACTGAAGCTTTCTTT. It translates to CAIRTANTEAFF. The full variable domain, rest sourced from reference TRBV28 and TRBJ1-1, is DVKVTQSSRYLVKRTGEKVFLECVQDMDHENMFWYRQDPGLGLRLIYFSYDVKMKEKGDIPEGYSVSREKKERFSLILESASTNQTSMYLCAIRTANTEAFFGQGTRLTVV.

The V call is TRBV5-1, the J call TRBJ2-1; possibly TRBD2 for D (6 bases). The CDR3 spans 15 residues. Germline V lookup: CDR1 SGHRS, CDR2 YFSETQ. The germline V and J ends were trimmed by 8 bases and 0 bases, with 15 bases remaining between them. The DNA for the CDR3 is TGCGCCAGTCGGCAGGCGGGGAGCTCCTACAATGAGCAGTTCTTC. It translates to CASRQAGSSYNEQFF.

This chain connects TRBV5-4 to TRBJ1-2; TRBD1 agrees at 8 bases. CDR1 is SGHNT, CDR2 YYREEE, per germline (reference sequence). Trimming at V came to 4 bases and at J to 7 bases, leaving 12 bases not matched to a gene. The length of the CDR3 is 15 residues. This chain's CDR3 is CASSVGQVRVSGYTF. The CDR3 DNA sequence: TGTGCCAGCAGCGTGGGACAGGTTAGAGTCAGTGGCTACACCTTC.

This chain connects TRBV5-1 to TRBJ1-3, with TRBD1 matching over 7 bases. V lost 4 bases and J lost 9; bases outside the gene matches: 7. Germline V gene data show CDR1 as SGHRS and CDR2 as YFSETQ. This CDR3 has 13 residues. CDR3 nucleotide sequence: TGCGCCAGCAGCGGGGACAGTCAGGGCACCATATATTTT. Its protein product is CASSGDSQGTIYF.

This chain uses TRBV27 with TRBJ1-5, with a weak D call TRBD1 (5 bases). CDR3 length equals 15 residues. Per germline, CDR1 MNHEY and CDR2 SMNVEV (reference sequence). Trimming shortened V by 4 bases and J by 0 bases, and 10 bases separated the two germline ends. The DNA of the CDR3 is TGTGCCAGCAGTTCCAGACAGTATAGCAATCAGCCCCAGCATTTT. It specifies CASSSRQYSNQPQHF.

This rearrangement joins TRBV4-2 to TRBJ2-3, with no clear D. CDR3 length equals 16 residues. Trimming pared 0 bases from V and 4 bases from J, leaving 14 bases between. Looked up from germline, CDR1 is LGHNA and CDR2 is YNFKEQ. The CDR3 spells CASSQDLRQASDTQYF. Here the CDR3 DNA reads TGTGCCAGCAGCCAAGATTTAAGGCAGGCGTCAGATACGCAGTATTTT.

The chain links TRBV13 to TRBJ2-1, with 11 nucleotides matching TRBD2. Per the germline V gene, CDR1 is PRHDT and CDR2 is FYEKMQ (reference sequence). The CDR3 is 15 residues long. V shed 2 bases, J shed 8 bases, and the junction held 5 bases outside the gene matches. CDR3: CASSLLSGRAYEQFF. As DNA, the CDR3 is TGTGCCAGCAGCTTACTTAGCGGGAGGGCCTATGAGCAGTTCTTC.

In this sample, this clone turned up a few times. The V and J genes are TRBV30 and TRBJ2-5; 11 bases align to TRBD2. The CDR3 length is 15 residues. Germline V lookup: CDR1 GTSNPN, CDR2 SVGIG (reference sequence). V dropped 2 bases and J dropped 2; count of bases not matched to a gene: 4. CDR3 bases: TGTGCCTGGAGTCGGACTAGCGGGTATCAAGAGACCCAGTACTTC. It codes for CAWSRTSGYQETQYF.

V usage is TRBV9 and J usage is TRBJ2-7; a possible D gene is TRBD1 (5 bases). Germline loops: CDR1 SGDLS, CDR2 YYNGEE. V was pared by 4 bases and J by 1 base, with 18 bases between. This CDR3 has 16 amino acids. For the CDR3, the DNA is TGTGCCAGCAGCCCCTTCGACAGTCCCGATTCCTACGAGCAGTACTTC. As protein: CASSPFDSPDSYEQYF.